Listed below are T cell receptor beta chains from one sample, sequenced in a study of blood T cell repertoires in COVID-19. The table came from immunoSEQ multiplex PCR; TCRdb's copy has only in-frame clones and leaves some out. There are a few hundred thousand clones in the sample; roughly nine tenths occur only once, and around 0.86% lies in the top ten. The sample comprised PBMCs or T cells enriched from blood (not recorded which). The receptors were gathered from a woman aged 35 to 49 who had been exposed to COVID-19. Each CDR3 is given with its conserved first and last residue. The D gene is left open where the match is weak. The size of a clone is reported for some rows only, either as once, few or many, or as a class for expanded clones.

D	V	J	size	CDR3	DNA
-	TRBV27	TRBJ1-2	once	CASSLSGGNYGYTF	TGTGCCAGCAGTTTATCCGGGGGGAACTATGGCTACACCTTC
-	TRBV4-3	TRBJ1-4	-	CASSQRGSNEKLFF	TGCGCCAGCAGCCAGAGGGGGTCCAATGAAAAACTGTTTTTT
TRBD1	TRBV11-3	TRBJ2-7	once	CASSTTGGTYEQYF	TGTGCCAGCAGCACCACAGGGGGTACCTACGAGCAGTACTTC
-	TRBV5-1	TRBJ1-1	-	CASSLGGPEAFF	TGCGCCAGCAGCTTGGGAGGCCCTGAAGCTTTCTTT
-	TRBV19	TRBJ1-4	-	CASSIGGGKLFF	TGTGCCAGTAGTATCGGCGGGGGAAAACTGTTTTTT
-	TRBV3-1/TRBV3-2	TRBJ1-1	-	CASSQGLATVNTEAFF	TGTGCCAGCAGCCAAGGTTTGGCGACAGTGAACACTGAAGCTTTCTTT
TRBD1	TRBV5-1	TRBJ2-5	-	CASSFRQGEETQYF	TGCGCCAGCAGCTTCCGACAGGGGGAAGAGACCCAGTACTTC
-	TRBV28	TRBJ2-3	once	CASSLQGSTDTQYF	TGTGCCAGCAGCCTTCAGGGGTCCACAGATACGCAGTATTTT
-	TRBV3-1/TRBV3-2	TRBJ1-1	-	CASKGGAEAFF	TGTGCCAGCAAGGGGGGGGCTGAAGCTTTCTTT
-	TRBV11-3	TRBJ2-5	-	CASRSRETQYF	TGTGCCAGCAGGTCGAGGGAGACCCAGTACTTC
-	TRBV30	TRBJ2-2	-	CAWSTGAGELFF	TGTGCCTGGAGTACGGGGGCCGGGGAGCTGTTTTTT
TRBD2	TRBV5-1	TRBJ2-3	-	CASSLELAETDTQYF	TGCGCCAGCAGCTTGGAGCTAGCGGAGACAGATACGCAGTATTTT
TRBD1	TRBV12-3/TRBV12-4	TRBJ1-1	-	CASSYYRGTEAFF	TGTGCCAGCAGCTACTACAGGGGCACTGAAGCTTTCTTT
-	TRBV11-2	TRBJ1-5	-	CASSSQGGQPQHF	TGTGCCAGCAGCTCCCAGGGAGGTCAGCCCCAGCATTTT
-	TRBV6-5	TRBJ2-7	-	CASSASTGSYEQYF	TGTGCCAGCAGCGCCTCGACAGGTTCCTACGAGCAGTACTTC
-	TRBV5-1	TRBJ1-1	many	CASSLGPSTGTEAFF	TGCGCCAGCAGCTTGGGTCCATCGACGGGCACTGAAGCTTTCTTT
TRBD1	TRBV10-2	TRBJ1-4	few	CASREGGSEKLFF	TGCGCCAGCAGGGAAGGGGGCAGTGAAAAACTGTTTTTT
-	TRBV2	TRBJ1-2	-	CASSVEVIGYTF	TGTGCCAGCAGTGTTGAGGTGATTGGCTACACCTTC
TRBD1	TRBV5-1	TRBJ2-7	once	CASSVWTGSEQYF	TGCGCCAGCAGCGTCTGGACAGGGTCCGAGCAGTACTTC
TRBD2	TRBV27	TRBJ2-5	few	CASATRGGPGQETQYF	TGTGCCAGCGCGACACGGGGGGGCCCCGGGCAAGAGACCCAGTACTTC
TRBD2	TRBV7-9	TRBJ2-2	-	CASSSRVAGVLTGELFF	TGTGCCAGCAGCTCTCGGGTAGCGGGAGTACTCACCGGGGAGCTGTTTTTT
-	TRBV5-1	TRBJ2-2	-	CASSRGSNTGELFF	TGCGCCAGCAGCCGGGGTTCGAACACCGGGGAGCTGTTTTTT
-	TRBV3-1/TRBV3-2	TRBJ1-3	-	CASSQATGSGNTIYF	TGTGCCAGCAGCCAAGCTACAGGGTCTGGAAACACCATATATTTT
TRBD1	TRBV9	TRBJ2-4	-	CASSVDPQGAVKNIQYF	TGTGCCAGCAGCGTAGATCCCCAGGGGGCGGTCAAAAACATTCAGTACTTC
TRBD1	TRBV30	TRBJ1-2	-	CAWSAGQGAGYGYTF	TGTGCCTGGAGTGCGGGACAGGGGGCCGGCTATGGCTACACCTTC
-	TRBV5-1	TRBJ2-3	few	CASSFGGPEDTQYF	TGCGCCAGCAGCTTCGGGGGGCCCGAAGATACGCAGTATTTT
TRBD1	TRBV2	TRBJ1-5	-	CASSDQQGVGQPQHF	TGTGCCAGCAGTGACCAACAGGGGGTAGGTCAGCCCCAGCATTTT
-	TRBV5-1	TRBJ2-1	-	CASSLASGVSGEQFF	TGCGCCAGCAGCTTGGCATCGGGGGTTAGTGGTGAGCAGTTCTTC
-	TRBV30	TRBJ2-2	-	CAWDYLNTGELFF	TGTGCCTGGGACTACCTAAACACCGGGGAGCTGTTTTTT
TRBD2	TRBV4-1	TRBJ2-1	-	CASSLRAAGLNDNEQFF	TGCGCCAGCAGCCTTCGTGCGGCGGGACTAAACGACAATGAGCAGTTCTTC
-	TRBV7-8	TRBJ1-6	-	CASSSLGSALNSPLHF	TGTGCCAGCAGCTCCCTCGGGAGCGCTCTTAATTCACCCCTCCACTTT
TRBD1	TRBV24-1	TRBJ2-1	-	CATSDLQTGGREQFF	TGTGCCACCAGTGATTTGCAAACAGGGGGCCGTGAGCAGTTCTTC
TRBD2	TRBV4-3	TRBJ2-7	-	CASSQRTSGRAPSEQYF	TGCGCCAGCAGCCAAAGGACTAGCGGGAGGGCCCCGTCCGAGCAGTACTTC
TRBD1	TRBV5-6	TRBJ1-1	once	CASSERTGLGEAFF	TGTGCCAGCAGCGAACGGACAGGACTTGGAGAAGCTTTCTTT
-	TRBV30	TRBJ1-4	-	CAWSSPGAGEKLFF	TGTGCCTGGAGCTCCCCCGGGGCGGGGGAAAAACTGTTTTTT
TRBD1	TRBV11-2	TRBJ1-2	-	CASSLGSVRGDYGYTF	TGTGCCAGCAGCTTAGGTTCGGTCAGGGGGGACTATGGCTACACCTTC
-	TRBV19	TRBJ2-1	-	CASSISGSDGEQFF	TGTGCCAGTAGTATAAGTGGGAGCGACGGTGAGCAGTTCTTC
-	TRBV7-9	TRBJ2-3	-	CASSLGQSVGTQYF	TGTGCCAGCAGCTTAGGACAGTCCGTAGGTACGCAGTATTTT
-	TRBV4-1	TRBJ2-7	-	CASSQESSLTPGEQYF	TGCGCCAGCAGCCAAGAGTCGAGCCTCACTCCAGGCGAGCAGTACTTC
TRBD2	TRBV6-1	TRBJ2-2	-	CASSEPGLAINTGELFF	TGTGCCAGCAGTGAACCGGGACTAGCGATAAATACCGGGGAGCTGTTTTTT
-	TRBV29-1	TRBJ2-1	many	CSVGRGGTGIRNEQFF	TGCAGCGTCGGCCGAGGAGGGACGGGGATCCGCAATGAGCAGTTCTTC
-	TRBV28	TRBJ1-3	few	CASSQAAIAGNTIYF	TGTGCCAGCAGCCAGGCTGCAATCGCTGGAAACACCATATATTTT
TRBD1	TRBV30	TRBJ1-4	-	CAWSTGQTATNEKLFF	TGTGCCTGGAGCACGGGACAGACCGCAACTAATGAAAAACTGTTTTTT
-	TRBV30	TRBJ1-4	-	CAWSVQGVFATNEKLFF	TGTGCCTGGAGTGTACAAGGGGTATTCGCAACTAATGAAAAACTGTTTTTT
TRBD2	TRBV5-1	TRBJ2-5	-	CASRRGGARETQYF	TGCGCCAGCAGGCGCGGGGGGGCCAGAGAGACCCAGTACTTC
TRBD1	TRBV6-5	TRBJ2-2	-	CASRLGQAFTGELFF	TGTGCCAGCAGACTGGGACAGGCGTTCACCGGGGAGCTGTTTTTT
-	TRBV5-4	TRBJ2-7	-	CASSRPEGYEQYF	TGTGCCAGCAGTCGTCCGGAGGGGTACGAGCAGTACTTC
-	TRBV6-2/TRBV6-3	TRBJ1-5	-	CASSRVGQPNGSNQPQHF	TGTGCCAGCAGCCGTGTAGGACAGCCCAACGGGAGCAATCAGCCCCAGCATTTT
-	TRBV7-8	TRBJ2-5	-	CASSSSRETQYF	TGTGCCAGCAGCTCAAGTCGGGAGACCCAGTACTTC
TRBD1	TRBV19	TRBJ1-1	-	CASSRGVGSAEAFF	TGTGCCAGCTCCAGGGGGGTCGGGAGCGCTGAAGCTTTCTTT
-	TRBV7-9	TRBJ1-5	-	CASSTSNQPQHF	TGTGCCAGCAGCACCAGTAATCAGCCCCAGCATTTT
-	TRBV19	TRBJ1-5	-	CASSIPYDRSNQPQHF	TGTGCCAGTAGTATTCCCTACGACAGGAGCAATCAGCCCCAGCATTTT
TRBD1	TRBV27	TRBJ2-7	few	CASSPRQGGIYEQYF	TGTGCCAGCAGTCCACGACAGGGGGGAATCTACGAGCAGTACTTC
-	TRBV29-1	TRBJ2-4	-	CSALAKNIQYF	TGCAGCGCACTAGCCAAAAACATTCAGTACTTC
TRBD1	TRBV11-2	TRBJ1-6	-	CASSRDRGSPLHF	TGTGCCAGCAGCCGCGACAGGGGCTCACCCCTCCACTTT